This note documents a single TCR beta chain sequence. Source study methods: Estimation of nucleated cell counts was performed using reference gene primer amplification. Repertoires were generated with immunoSEQ multiplex PCR, while TCRdb's copy carries only in-frame clones and drops some. The V and J calls and clone size are taken from that table; D and trimming were inferred from the DNA. The table records some 94,000 clones, 80% to 90% of them present only once. The CDR3 length is 15 residues. V lost 3 bases and J lost 2, with 10 bases in between. Per the germline V gene, CDR1 is LGHDT and CDR2 is YNNKEL (reference sequence). This record comes from a study of blood T cell repertoires in COVID-19. Overall study: Whether acute or convalescent, the COVID-19 samples came from the United States, Italy and Spain. T cells, B-cell-depleted T cells, or PBMCs supplied cDNA or gDNA.

The chain uses TRBV3-1 (or the pseudogene TRBV3-2) and TRBJ1-4; D may be TRBD1 (6 bases). The TCR originated in a human donor in a cohort sampled during active COVID-19. Source material: peripheral blood. The CDR3 sequence: CASSQGGATNEKLFF. The CDR3 region has the DNA TGTGCCAGCAGCCAGGGGGGGGCGACTAATGAAAAACTGTTTTTT.